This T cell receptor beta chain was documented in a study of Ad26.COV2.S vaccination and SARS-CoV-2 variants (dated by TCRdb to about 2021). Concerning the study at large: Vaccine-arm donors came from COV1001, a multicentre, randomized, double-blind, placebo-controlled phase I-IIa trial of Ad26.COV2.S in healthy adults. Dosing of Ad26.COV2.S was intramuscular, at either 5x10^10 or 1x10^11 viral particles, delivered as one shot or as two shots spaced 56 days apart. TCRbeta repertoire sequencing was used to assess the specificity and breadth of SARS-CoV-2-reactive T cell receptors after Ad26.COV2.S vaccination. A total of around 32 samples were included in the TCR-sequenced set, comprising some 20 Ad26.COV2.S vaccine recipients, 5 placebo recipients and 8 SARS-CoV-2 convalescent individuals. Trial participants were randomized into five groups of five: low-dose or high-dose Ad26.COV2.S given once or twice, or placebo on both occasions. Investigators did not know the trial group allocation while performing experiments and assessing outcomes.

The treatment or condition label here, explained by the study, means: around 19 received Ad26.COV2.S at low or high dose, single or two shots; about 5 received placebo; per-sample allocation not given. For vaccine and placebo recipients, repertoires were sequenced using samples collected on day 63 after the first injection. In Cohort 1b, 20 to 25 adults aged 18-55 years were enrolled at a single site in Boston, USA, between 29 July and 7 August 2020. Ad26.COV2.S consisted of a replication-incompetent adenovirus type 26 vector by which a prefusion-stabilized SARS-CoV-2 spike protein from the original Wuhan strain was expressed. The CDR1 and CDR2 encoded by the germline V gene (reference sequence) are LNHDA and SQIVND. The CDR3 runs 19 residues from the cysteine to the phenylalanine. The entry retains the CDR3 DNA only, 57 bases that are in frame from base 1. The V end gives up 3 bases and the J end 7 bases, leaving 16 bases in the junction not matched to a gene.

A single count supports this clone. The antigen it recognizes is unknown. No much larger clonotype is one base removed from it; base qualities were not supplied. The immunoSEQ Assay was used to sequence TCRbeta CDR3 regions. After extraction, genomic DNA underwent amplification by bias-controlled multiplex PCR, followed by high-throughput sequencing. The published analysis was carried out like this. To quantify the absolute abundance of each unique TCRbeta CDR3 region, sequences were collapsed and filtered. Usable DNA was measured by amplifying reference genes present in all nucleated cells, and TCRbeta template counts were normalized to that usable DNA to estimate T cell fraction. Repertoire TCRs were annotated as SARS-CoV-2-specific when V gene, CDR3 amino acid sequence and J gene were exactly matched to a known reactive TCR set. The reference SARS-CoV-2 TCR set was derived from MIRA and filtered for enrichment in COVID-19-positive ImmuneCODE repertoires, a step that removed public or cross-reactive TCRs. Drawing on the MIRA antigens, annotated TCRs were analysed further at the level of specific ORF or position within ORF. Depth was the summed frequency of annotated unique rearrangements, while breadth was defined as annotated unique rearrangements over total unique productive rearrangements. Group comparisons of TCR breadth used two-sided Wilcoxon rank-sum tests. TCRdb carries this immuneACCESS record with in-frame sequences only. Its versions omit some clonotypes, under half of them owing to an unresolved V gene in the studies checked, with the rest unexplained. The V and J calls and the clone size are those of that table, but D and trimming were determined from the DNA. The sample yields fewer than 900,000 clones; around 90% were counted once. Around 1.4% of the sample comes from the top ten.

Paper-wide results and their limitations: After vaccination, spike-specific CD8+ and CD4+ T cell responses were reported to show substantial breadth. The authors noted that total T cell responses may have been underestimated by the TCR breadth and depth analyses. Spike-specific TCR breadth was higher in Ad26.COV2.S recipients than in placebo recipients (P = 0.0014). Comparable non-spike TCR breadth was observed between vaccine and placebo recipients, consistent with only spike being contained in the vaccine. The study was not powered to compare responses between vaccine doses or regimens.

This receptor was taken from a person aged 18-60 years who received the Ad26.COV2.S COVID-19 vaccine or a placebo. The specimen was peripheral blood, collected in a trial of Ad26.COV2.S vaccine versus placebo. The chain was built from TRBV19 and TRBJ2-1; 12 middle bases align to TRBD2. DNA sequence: TGTGCCAGTAGTATGGCGCCTAGCGGGAGGGCCTTCTTCCCAAATGAGCAGTTCTTC. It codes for CASSMAPSGRAFFPNEQFF.